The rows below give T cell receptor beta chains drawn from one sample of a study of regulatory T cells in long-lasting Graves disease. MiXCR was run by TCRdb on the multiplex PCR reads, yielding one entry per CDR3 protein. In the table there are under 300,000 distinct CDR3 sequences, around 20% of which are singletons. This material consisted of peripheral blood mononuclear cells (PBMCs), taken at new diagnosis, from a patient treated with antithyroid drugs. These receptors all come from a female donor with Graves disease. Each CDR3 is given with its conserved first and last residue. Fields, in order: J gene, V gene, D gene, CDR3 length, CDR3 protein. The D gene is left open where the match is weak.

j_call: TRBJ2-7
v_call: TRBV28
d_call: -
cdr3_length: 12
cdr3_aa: CASGPPQLWQYF

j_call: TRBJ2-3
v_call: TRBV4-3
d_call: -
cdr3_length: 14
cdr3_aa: CASSQNRGTDTQYF

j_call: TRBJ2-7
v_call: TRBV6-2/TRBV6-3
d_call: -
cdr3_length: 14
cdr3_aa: CASSPGTRGNEQYF

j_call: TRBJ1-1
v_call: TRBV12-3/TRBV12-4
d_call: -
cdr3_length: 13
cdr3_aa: CASSWPSRAEAFF

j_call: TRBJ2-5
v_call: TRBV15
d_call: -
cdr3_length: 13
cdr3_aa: CATSRGGRETQYF

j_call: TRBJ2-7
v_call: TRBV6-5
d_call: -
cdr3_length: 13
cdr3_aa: CASSYSLGREQYF

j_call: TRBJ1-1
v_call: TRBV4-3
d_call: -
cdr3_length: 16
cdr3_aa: CASSQVVPGVRTEAFF

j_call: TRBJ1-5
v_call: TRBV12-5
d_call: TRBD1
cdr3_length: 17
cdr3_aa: CASGRAGTGGFNQPQHF

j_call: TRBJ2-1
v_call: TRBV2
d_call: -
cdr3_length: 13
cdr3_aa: CASSEWEGARQFF

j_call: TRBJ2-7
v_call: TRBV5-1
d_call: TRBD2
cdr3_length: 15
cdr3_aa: CASSFRTSGAYEQYF

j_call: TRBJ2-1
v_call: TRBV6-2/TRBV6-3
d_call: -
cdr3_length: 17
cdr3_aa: CASSYLPWGRSYNEQFF

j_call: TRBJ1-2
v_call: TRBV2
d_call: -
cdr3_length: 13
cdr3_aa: CASSARESYGYTF

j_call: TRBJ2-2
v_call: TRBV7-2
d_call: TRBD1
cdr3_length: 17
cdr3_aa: CASSPQRTGTNTGELFF

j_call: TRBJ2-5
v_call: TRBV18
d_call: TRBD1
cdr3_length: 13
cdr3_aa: CASSPTGAETQYF

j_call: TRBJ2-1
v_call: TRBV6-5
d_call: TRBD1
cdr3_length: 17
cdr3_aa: CASSSPGRGQIYNEQFF

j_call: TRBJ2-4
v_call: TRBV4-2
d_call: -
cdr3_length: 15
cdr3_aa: CASSQGPAVKNIQYF

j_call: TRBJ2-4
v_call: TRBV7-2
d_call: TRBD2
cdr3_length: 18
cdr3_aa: CASSPALSGRAWRNIQYF

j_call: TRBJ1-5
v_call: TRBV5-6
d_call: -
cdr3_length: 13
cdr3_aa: CASSETLGQPQHF

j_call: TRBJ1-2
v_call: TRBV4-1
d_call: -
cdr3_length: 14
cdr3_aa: CASSHSQQTYGYTF

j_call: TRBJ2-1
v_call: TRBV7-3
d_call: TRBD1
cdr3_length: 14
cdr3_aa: CASSPGTGGLEQFF

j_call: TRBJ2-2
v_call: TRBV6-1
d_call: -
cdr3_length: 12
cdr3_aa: CASSSQAGELFF

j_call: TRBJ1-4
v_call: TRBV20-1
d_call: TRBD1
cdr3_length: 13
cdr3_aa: CSARVDRWEKLFF

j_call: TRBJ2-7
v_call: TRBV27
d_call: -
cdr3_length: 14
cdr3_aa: CASSFTGLGYEQYF

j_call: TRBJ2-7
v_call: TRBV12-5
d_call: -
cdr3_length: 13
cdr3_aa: CASFRSGSYEQYF

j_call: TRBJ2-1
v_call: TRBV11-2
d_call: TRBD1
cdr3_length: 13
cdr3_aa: CASSRDRVGEQFF

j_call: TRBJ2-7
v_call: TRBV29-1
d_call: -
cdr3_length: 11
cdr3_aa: CSGGLNHEQYF

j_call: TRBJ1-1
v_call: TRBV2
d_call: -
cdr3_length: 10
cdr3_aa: CASISTEAFF

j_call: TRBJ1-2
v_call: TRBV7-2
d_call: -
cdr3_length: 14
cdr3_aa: CASSPSGLPVGYTF

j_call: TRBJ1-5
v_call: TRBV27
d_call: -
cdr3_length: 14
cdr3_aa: CASSPEGLGQPQHF

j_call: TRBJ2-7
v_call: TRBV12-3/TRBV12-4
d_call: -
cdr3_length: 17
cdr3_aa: CASSFTAIWGTVYEQYF

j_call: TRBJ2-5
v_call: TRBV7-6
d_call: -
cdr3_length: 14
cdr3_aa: CASSHRDKEETQYF

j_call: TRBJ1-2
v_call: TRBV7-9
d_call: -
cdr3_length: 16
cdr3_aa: CASSLHYGGLSDGYTF

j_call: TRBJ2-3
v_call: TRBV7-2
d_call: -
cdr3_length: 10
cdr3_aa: CASSRRGQYF